Detailed here is one TCR beta chain. The antigen it recognizes is unknown. The input lacks base qualities; no much larger clone sits a single base away. The data stem from a study of blood T cells in healthy people across ages (dated by TCRdb to the mid-2010s). In terms of the full investigation: In model experiments, roughly one uniquely barcoded TCR beta cDNA molecule per two T cells was captured by template switching. Age-related changes in TCR beta repertoire diversity were measured in the study by deep sequencing normalized with unique cDNA molecular identifiers. The donors were split into four age groups: young (average around 15 years), middle-aged (39), aged (over 55) and long-lived (approximately 80). For two donors (one aged 18 to 30 and one aged 80 or older), the study analyzed two additional independent replicas of 1 million unique cDNA reads from the same blood draw. To avoid experimental bias, donors of different ages were spread randomly across the sequencing lanes.

Systemically healthy Caucasian individuals from Russia, 39 in total and aged about 6 to 95 years, were included as donors. Around 9.8 milliliters of peripheral blood were collected from each donor into EDTA-treated Vacutainer tubes. Ficoll-Paque density-gradient centrifugation was used to isolate PBMCs, with at least 7 million per sample. Total RNA, at least 6 micrograms per sample, was extracted from PBMCs with Trizol reagent. For every donor, flow cytometry on a PBMC aliquot measured the percentage of naive CD45RAhigh/CD27high T cells. Receptors were amplified or captured by 5' RACE. The sample was run on an Illumina HiSeq 2500. A second PCR of about 7 to 12 cycles was performed with a sample-barcoded 5' primer and a J-beta primer mix. A unique molecular identifier was introduced onto each TCR beta cDNA molecule by a template-switch 5' adaptor carrying 12 random nucleotides. Each sample yielded at least 2.5 million CDR3-containing paired-end reads. The Mint cDNA synthesis kit, primed by a TRBC-specific oligonucleotide, was used to synthesize first-strand cDNA from all RNA. Following uracil-DNA glycosylase treatment, a first 18-cycle PCR with universal primers M1SS and BC2_uni_R was performed on all cDNA. As for the authors' bioinformatics: For normalization, 1 million high-quality reads, each with a distinct molecular identifier, were randomly selected from each sample. Reads with shared molecular identifiers were discarded instead of being binned into consensus sequences. CDR3 identification, clonotype clustering and error correction used MiTCR with a Q25 quality threshold and the strictest error-elimination algorithm. A nonparametric unseen species model with Euler transformation was used to estimate a lower bound on total TCR beta diversity. The public reads were run again by TCRdb, first through fastp at Q25 and then through MiXCR, and only productive beta chains were kept. For every CDR3 protein sequence, its rows merge into one entry that carries the most common genes and DNA. Here the V and J calls rest on TCRdb's processing, not on the authors' analysis. The sample records about 1.1 million distinct CDR3 sequences, under 40% of which are singletons. Together, the top ten hold roughly 14% of the sample.

Germline trimming amounts to 5 bases on V and 6 bases on J, with 5 as the count of junction bases outside the gene matches. Inclusive of the bounding cysteine and phenylalanine, the CDR3 is 13 residues long. Of the read, only the CDR3 DNA is kept; its 39 bases are in frame from base 1. Study-level results and caveats: The percentage of naive T cells measured by flow cytometry correlated strongly with observed TCR beta diversity. Compared with the aged group, the long-lived group had more naive CD4+ T cells, fewer expanded clones and increased TCR diversity, suggesting age selection. Estimates of total diversity based on one million sequenced T cells were considered lower bounds and underestimates. Since profiling was done on bulk unsorted PBMCs, naive and antigen-experienced compartments could not be conclusively compared. Donor CMV infection status was unknown, potentially confounding age-related changes in expanded clonotypes. Observed TCR beta diversity per million T cells fell roughly linearly with age, and a significant reduction was already apparent by age roughly 41.

Material for sequencing was blood. This TCR was sampled from a man aged 18 to 29 in good health. Here the chain combines TRBV12-3 or TRBV12-4 and TRBJ1-1; 8 middle bases align to TRBD1. The DNA sequence is TGTGCCAGCAGTAGGACAGGGTGGGCTGAAGCTTTCTTT. Protein translation: CASSRTGWAEAFF.